This entry describes one T cell receptor (beta chain). Its target antigen remains unknown. Per-base qualities were not stored, and no clone one base away is much larger. This record belongs to a study of T cell repertoires and Cas9 in healthy adults (dated by TCRdb to the late 2010s). Describing the broader study: Within the CD4 and CD8 compartments, the researchers characterized SpCas9-reactive T cells in terms of multi-effector potency, cytotoxicity and lineage determination. The study examined preexisting T cell immunity against the Streptococcus pyogenes Cas9 nuclease (SpCas9) used in CRISPR gene editing. The paper as a whole reports these results and caveats: SpCas9-reactive regulatory T cells were reported to mitigate proliferation and function of SpCas9-reactive effector T cells in vitro.

For this chain, trimming is 4 bases at the V end and 3 bases at the J end, and the number of junction bases without a gene match is 8. From the cysteine through the phenylalanine, the CDR3 covers 16 amino acids. Of all the DNA, just the CDR3 is kept, 48 bases in frame from base 1. For CDR1 and CDR2, the germline V gene (reference sequence) lists SGHNT and YYREEE. Library generation was performed with the immunoSEQ multiplex PCR assay. This immuneACCESS table, as held by TCRdb, lists in-frame sequences with V and J called but not all clones. Of the missing ones, under half trace to an unresolved V gene in checked studies; the others have no known cause. In this sample the table shows tens of thousands of clones, roughly nine tenths of which occur a single time. The ten largest clones take up roughly 1.4% of the sample. Healthy humans were used as donors in the study.

This receptor was identified in a human donor in good health. Sequenced sample: CD4+ effector T cells (CD127+, CD25-, CD137-, CD154-) from PBMCs; culture status not recorded. The chain joins TRBV5-4 to TRBJ2-1; TRBD2 matches 9 bases in the middle. The CDR3 loop reads CASSPRGGAFYNEQFF. At the DNA level, the sequence is TGTGCCAGCAGCCCACGCGGGGGGGCCTTCTACAATGAGCAGTTCTTC.